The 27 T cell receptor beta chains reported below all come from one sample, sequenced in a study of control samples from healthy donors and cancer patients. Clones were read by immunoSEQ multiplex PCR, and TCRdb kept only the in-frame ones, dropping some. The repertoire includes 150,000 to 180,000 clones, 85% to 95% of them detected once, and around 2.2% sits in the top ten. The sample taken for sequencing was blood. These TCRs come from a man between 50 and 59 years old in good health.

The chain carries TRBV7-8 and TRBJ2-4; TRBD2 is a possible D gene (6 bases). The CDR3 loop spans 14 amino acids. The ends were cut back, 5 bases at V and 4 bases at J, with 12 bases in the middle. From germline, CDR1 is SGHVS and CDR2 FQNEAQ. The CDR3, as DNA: TGTGCCAGCAGCCAAGGGACTGCTAAAAACATTCAGTACTTC. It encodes CASSQGTAKNIQYF.

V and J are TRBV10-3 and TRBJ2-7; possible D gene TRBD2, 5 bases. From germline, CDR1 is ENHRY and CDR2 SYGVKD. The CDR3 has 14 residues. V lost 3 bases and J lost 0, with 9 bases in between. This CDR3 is CAISEASRSYEQYF. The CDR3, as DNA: TGTGCCATCAGTGAAGCTAGCCGCTCCTACGAGCAGTACTTC.

The CDR3: CASSTSGILNYGYTF. CDR3 in DNA: TGTGCCAGCAGCACCTCGGGAATACTTAACTATGGCTACACCTTC. The J gene is TRBJ1-2, the V gene TRBV7-8; D not resolved. Germline-derived CDR1 and CDR2 are SGHVS and FQNEAQ. The CDR3 has 15 residues. V was trimmed by 5 bases and J by 1 base, leaving 14 bases between them.

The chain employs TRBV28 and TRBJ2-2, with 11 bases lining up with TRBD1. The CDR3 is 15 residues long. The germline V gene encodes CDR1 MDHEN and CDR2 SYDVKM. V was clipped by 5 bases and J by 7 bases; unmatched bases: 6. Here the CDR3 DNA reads TGTGCCAGCAGTCGGACAGGGGGCTGGGGCGGGGAGCTGTTTTTT. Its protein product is CASSRTGGWGGELFF.

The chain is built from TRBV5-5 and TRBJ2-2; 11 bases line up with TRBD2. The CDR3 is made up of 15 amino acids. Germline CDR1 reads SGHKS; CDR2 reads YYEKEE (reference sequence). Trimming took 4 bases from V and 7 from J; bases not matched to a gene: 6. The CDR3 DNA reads TGTGCCAGCAGCACCACTAGCGGGAGAGGCGGGGAGCTGTTTTTT. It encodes CASSTTSGRGGELFF. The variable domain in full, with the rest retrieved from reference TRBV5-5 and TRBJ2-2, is DAGVTQSPTHLIKTRGQQVTLRCSPISGHKSVSWYQQVLGQGPQFIFQYYEKEERGRGNFPDRFSARQFPNYSSELNVNALLLGDSALYLCASSTTSGRGGELFFGEGSRLTVL.

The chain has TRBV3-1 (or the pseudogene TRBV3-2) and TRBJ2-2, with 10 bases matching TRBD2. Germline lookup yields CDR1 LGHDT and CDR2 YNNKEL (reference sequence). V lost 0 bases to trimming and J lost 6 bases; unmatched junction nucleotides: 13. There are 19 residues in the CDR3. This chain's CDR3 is CASSQDLGIAGGDAGELFF. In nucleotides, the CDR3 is TGTGCCAGCAGCCAAGACTTAGGGATAGCGGGAGGAGACGCCGGGGAGCTGTTTTTT.

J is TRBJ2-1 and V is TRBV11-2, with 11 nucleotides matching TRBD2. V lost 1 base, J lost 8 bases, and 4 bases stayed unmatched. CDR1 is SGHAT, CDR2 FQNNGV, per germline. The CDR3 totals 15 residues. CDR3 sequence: CASSLALAGDDEQFF. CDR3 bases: TGTGCCAGCAGCTTAGCACTAGCGGGAGACGATGAGCAGTTCTTC.

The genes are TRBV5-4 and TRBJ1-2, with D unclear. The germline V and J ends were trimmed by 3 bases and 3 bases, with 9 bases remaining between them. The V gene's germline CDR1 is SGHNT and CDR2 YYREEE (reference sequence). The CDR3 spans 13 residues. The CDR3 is CASSSSSYYGYTF. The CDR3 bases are TGTGCCAGCAGCTCCTCGTCGTACTATGGCTACACCTTC.

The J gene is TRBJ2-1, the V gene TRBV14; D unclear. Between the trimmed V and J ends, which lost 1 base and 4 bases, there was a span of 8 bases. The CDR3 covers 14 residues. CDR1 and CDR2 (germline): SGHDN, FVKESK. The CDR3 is CASSQVGQYNEQFF. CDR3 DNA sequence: TGTGCCAGCAGCCAAGTGGGCCAGTACAATGAGCAGTTCTTC. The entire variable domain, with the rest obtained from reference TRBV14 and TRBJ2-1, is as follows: EAGVTQFPSHSVIEKGQTVTLRCDPISGHDNLYWYRRVMGKEIKFLLHFVKESKQDESGMPNNRFLAERTGGTYSTLKVQPAELEDSGVYFCASSQVGQYNEQFFGPGTRLTVL.

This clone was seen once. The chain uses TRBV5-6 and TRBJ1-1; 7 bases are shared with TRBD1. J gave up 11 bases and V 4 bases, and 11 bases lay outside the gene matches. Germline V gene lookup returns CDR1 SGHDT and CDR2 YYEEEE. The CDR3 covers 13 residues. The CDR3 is CASSLRQGGKAFF. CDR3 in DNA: TGTGCCAGCAGCCTAAGACAGGGTGGGAAGGCTTTCTTT. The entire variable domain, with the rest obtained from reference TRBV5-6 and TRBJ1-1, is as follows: DAGVTQSPTHLIKTRGQQVTLRCSPKSGHDTVSWYQQALGQGPQFIFQYYEEEERQRGNFPDRFSGHQFPNYSSELNVNALLLGDSALYLCASSLRQGGKAFFGQGTRLTVV.

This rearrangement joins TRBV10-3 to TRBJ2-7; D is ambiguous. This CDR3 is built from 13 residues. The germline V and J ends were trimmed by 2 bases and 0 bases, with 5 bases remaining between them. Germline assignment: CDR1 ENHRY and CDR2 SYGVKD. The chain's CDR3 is CAISEGSSYEQYF. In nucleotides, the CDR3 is TGTGCCATCAGTGAGGGCAGCTCCTACGAGCAGTACTTC.

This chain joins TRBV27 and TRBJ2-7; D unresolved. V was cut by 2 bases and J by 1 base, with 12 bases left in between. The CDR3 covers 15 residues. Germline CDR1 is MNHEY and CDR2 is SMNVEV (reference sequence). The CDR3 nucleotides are TGTGCCAGCAGTTTACGGGCGGATGAATCCTACGAGCAGTACTTC. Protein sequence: CASSLRADESYEQYF.

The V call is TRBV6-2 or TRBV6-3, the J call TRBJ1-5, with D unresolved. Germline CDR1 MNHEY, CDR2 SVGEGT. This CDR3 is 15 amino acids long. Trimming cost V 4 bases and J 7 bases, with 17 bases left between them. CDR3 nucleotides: TGTGCCAGCAGTTCCGCCGGAGGCGTAGGACAGCCCCAGCATTTT. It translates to CASSSAGGVGQPQHF.

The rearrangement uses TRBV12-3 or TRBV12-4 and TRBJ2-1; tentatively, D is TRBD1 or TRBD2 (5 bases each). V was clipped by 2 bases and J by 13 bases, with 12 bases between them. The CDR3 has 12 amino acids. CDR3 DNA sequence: TGTGCCAGCAGTTTATTGGTTGGGGGACAGTTCTTC. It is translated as CASSLLVGGQFF.

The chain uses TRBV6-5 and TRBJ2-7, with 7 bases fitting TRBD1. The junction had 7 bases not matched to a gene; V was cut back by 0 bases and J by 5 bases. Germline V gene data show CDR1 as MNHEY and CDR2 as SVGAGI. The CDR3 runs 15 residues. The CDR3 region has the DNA TGTGCCAGCAGTTACTCAGGGGGCAGGGTCAACGAGCAGTACTTC. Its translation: CASSYSGGRVNEQYF.

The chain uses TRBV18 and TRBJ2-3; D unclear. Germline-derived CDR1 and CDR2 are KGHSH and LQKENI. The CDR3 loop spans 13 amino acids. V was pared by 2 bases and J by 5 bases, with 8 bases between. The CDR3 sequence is CASSPAGGDTQYF. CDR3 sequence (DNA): TGTGCCAGCTCACCAGCCGGCGGAGATACGCAGTATTTT. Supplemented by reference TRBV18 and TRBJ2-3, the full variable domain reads NAGVMQNPRHLVRRRGQEARLRCSPMKGHSHVYWYRQLPEEGLKFMVYLQKENIIDESGMPKERFSAEFPKEGPSILRIQQVVRGDSAAYFCASSPAGGDTQYFGPGTRLTVL.

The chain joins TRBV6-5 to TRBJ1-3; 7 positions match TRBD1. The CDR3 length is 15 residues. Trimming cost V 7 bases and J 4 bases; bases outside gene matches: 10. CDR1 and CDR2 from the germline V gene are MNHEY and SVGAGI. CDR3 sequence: CASTFDRVNGNTIYF. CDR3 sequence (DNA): TGTGCCAGCACTTTTGACAGGGTAAACGGAAACACCATATATTTT.

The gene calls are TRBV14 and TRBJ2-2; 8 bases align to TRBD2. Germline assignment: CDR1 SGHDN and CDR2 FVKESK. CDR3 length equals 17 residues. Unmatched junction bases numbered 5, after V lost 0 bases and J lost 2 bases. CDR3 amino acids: CASSQDPLAVNTGELFF. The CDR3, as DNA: TGTGCCAGCAGCCAAGATCCACTAGCGGTAAACACCGGGGAGCTGTTTTTT.

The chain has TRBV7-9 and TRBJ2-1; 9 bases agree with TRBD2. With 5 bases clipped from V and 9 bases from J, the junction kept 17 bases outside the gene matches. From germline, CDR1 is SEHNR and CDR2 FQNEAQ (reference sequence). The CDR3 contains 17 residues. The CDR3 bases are TGTGCCAGCAGCCCCCTCGACGCGGGAGGGCCGCGGGGTGAGCAGTTCTTC. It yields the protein CASSPLDAGGPRGEQFF.

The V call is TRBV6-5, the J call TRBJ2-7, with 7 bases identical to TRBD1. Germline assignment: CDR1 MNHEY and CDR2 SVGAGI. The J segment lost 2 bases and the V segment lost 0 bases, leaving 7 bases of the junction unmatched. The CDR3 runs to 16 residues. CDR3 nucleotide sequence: TGTGCCAGCAGTTACTCTCCAAGGGGGCGAGCCTACGAGCAGTACTTC. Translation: CASSYSPRGRAYEQYF.

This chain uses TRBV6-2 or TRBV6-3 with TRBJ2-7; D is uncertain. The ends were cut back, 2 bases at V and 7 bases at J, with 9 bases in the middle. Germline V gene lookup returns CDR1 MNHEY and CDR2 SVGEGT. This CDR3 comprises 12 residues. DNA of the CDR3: TGTGCCAGCAGTTACCTAAGGCGAGAGCAGTACTTC. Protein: CASSYLRREQYF.

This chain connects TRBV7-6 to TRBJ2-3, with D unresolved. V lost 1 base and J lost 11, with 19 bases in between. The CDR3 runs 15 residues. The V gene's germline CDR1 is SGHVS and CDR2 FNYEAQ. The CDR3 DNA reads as TGTGCCAGCAGCTTAGGTCTCGGACGAGAAATTATGCAGTATTTT. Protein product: CASSLGLGREIMQYF.

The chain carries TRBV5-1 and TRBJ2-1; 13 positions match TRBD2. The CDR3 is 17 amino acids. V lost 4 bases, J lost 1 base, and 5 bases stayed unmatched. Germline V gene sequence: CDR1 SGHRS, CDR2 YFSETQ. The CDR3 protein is CASSASTSGRSYNEQFF. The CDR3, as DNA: TGCGCCAGCAGCGCTTCGACTAGCGGGAGGTCCTACAATGAGCAGTTCTTC.

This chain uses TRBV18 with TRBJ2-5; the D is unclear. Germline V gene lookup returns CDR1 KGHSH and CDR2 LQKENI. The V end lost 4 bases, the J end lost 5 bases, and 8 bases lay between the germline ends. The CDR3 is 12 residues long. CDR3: CASSRQRETQYF. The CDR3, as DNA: TGTGCCAGCTCACGGCAAAGGGAGACCCAGTACTTC.

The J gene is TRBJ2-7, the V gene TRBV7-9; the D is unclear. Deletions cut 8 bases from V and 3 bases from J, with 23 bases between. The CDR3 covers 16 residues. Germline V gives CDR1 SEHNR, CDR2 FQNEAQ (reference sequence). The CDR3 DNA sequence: TGTGCCAGCCCCTTTCAGAGGCCCCGCTTCTTCTACGAGCAGTACTTC. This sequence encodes CASPFQRPRFFYEQYF.

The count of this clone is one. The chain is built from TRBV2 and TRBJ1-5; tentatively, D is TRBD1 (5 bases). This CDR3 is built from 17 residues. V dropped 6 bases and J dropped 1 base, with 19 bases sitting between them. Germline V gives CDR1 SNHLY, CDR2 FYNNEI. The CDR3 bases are TGTGCCAGCAGCGCAGGTCCGGGACTGGGAAGCAATCAGCCCCAGCATTTT. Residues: CASSAGPGLGSNQPQHF.

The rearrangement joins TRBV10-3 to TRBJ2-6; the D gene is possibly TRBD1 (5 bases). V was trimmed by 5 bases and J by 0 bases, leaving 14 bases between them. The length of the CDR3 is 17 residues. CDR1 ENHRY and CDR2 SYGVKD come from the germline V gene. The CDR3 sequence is CAISPQALVSGANVLTF. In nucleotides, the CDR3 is TGTGCCATCAGTCCACAGGCCCTCGTCTCTGGGGCCAACGTCCTGACTTTC.